A single sample is the source of the 14 T cell receptor beta chains below, sequenced in a study of T cell clonotyping in hematopoietic cell transplantation. Profiling relied on immunoSEQ multiplex PCR, and the TCRdb table lists in-frame clones only, not all of them. The table shows some 14,000 clones, with around four fifths occurring only once. Time point meaning: recipient sample about 28 days before transplant, after cytoreduction. Sequencing was performed on peripheral blood mononuclear cells, taken before stem cell transplant. The receptors were sampled from a man in his fifties or sixties with acute myeloid leukemia. Some clones in this sample may be carry-over from other donors' samples.

Concerning this clone: A much larger clone differs by one base, so this may be a read error. V gene TRBV6-6 combines with J gene TRBJ1-4, with a possible D match to TRBD1 (6 bases). Trimming removed 5 bases from V and 8 bases from J, with 15 bases in between. This CDR3 is built from 14 residues. The germline V gene encodes CDR1 MNHNY and CDR2 SVGAGI (reference sequence). The CDR3 nucleotides are TGTGCCAGCAGTGGGGGCAGGGGAGTCGAAAAACTGTTTTTT. It yields the protein CASSGGRGVEKLFF.

This chain joins TRBV5-4 and TRBJ2-5; D possibly corresponds to TRBD2 (5 bases). With 6 bases removed from V and 1 base from J, the gap between germline ends came to 16 bases. The germline V gene encodes CDR1 SGHNT and CDR2 YYREEE (reference sequence). This CDR3 spans 15 amino acids. CDR3 residues: CASTLLEAPQETQYF. As DNA, the CDR3 is TGTGCCAGCACCCTTCTGGAGGCGCCCCAAGAGACCCAGTACTTC.

To note about this clone: At one of its ends the junction is not consistent with the germline gene, which may arise from a read error. The chain links TRBV7-7 to TRBJ2-1; 9 nucleotides line up with TRBD2. Germline V CDR1 and CDR2: SSHAT, FNYEAQ (reference sequence). The CDR3 is made up of 15 amino acids. CDR3 region: CASSLRLAAYNEQFF. DNA of the CDR3: TGTGCTAGCAGCTTACGACTAGCGGCTTACAATGAGCAGTTCTTC. Full variable domain (missing parts from reference TRBV7-7 and TRBJ2-1): GAGVSQSPRYKVTKRGQDVTLRCDPISSHATLYWYQQALGQGPEFLTYFNYEAQPDKSGLPSDRFSAERPEGSISTLTIQRTEQRDSAMYRCASSLRLAAYNEQFFGPGTRLTVL.

This chain uses TRBV9 with TRBJ1-1; D is perhaps TRBD1 (6 bases). V was trimmed by 3 bases and J by 3 bases, leaving 15 bases between them. The CDR3 covers 15 residues. Germline CDR1 SGDLS, CDR2 YYNGEE. The CDR3 coding sequence is TGTGCCAGCAGCGACAGAGGACAGACTGACACTGAAGCTTTCTTT. Protein sequence: CASSDRGQTDTEAFF.

The rearrangement joins TRBV30 to TRBJ2-1; 11 nucleotides agree with TRBD2. The J segment lost 5 bases and the V segment lost 3 bases, leaving 3 bases of the junction unmatched. The germline V gene has CDR1 GTSNPN and CDR2 SVGIG (reference sequence). The length of the CDR3 is 14 residues. CDR3 bases: TGTGCCTGGAGCACTAGCGGGGGACACAATGAGCAGTTCTTC. Residues: CAWSTSGGHNEQFF.

This chain connects TRBV5-4 to TRBJ2-5, with 8 positions matching TRBD1. This CDR3 contains 16 residues. Germline V gene lookup returns CDR1 SGHNT and CDR2 YYREEE (reference sequence). J was trimmed by 4 bases and V by 3 bases; bases with no gene match: 11. The CDR3 bases are TGTGCCAGCAGCTCCAACGCCGGACAGGGAGGAGAGACCCAGTACTTC. It specifies CASSSNAGQGGETQYF.

This chain connects TRBV9 to TRBJ2-6, with unresolved D. Germline V gene lookup returns CDR1 SGDLS and CDR2 YYNGEE. The CDR3 has 17 residues. Deletions cut 0 bases from V and 0 bases from J, with 10 bases between. The CDR3 DNA follows: TGTGCCAGCAGCGTAGAAGGCCAGAGCTCTGGGGCCAACGTCCTGACTTTC. It codes for CASSVEGQSSGANVLTF. The variable domain in full, completed from reference TRBV9 and TRBJ2-6, reads DSGVTQTPKHLITATGQRVTLRCSPRSGDLSVYWYQQSLDQGLQFLIQYYNGEERAKGNILERFSAQQFPDLHSELNLSSLELGDSALYFCASSVEGQSSGANVLTFGAGSRLTVL.

The sample holds one count of this clone. The chain's CDR3 is CASSVGIGGLPEAFF. CDR3 sequence (DNA): TGTGCCAGCAGCGTAGGGATTGGGGGCCTACCCGAGGCTTTCTTT. The chain links TRBV9 to TRBJ1-1; possibly TRBD1 for D (6 bases). The V end was cut by 0 bases, the J end by 11 bases, with 20 bases between. The CDR3 spans 15 residues. The germline V gene encodes CDR1 SGDLS and CDR2 YYNGEE.

The CDR3 DNA sequence: TGTGCCAGCAGCCCGGGGGCCTGGAACACTGAAGCTTTCTTT. Translating it yields CASSPGAWNTEAFF. The chain recombines TRBV6-1 with TRBJ1-1; the D gene is possibly TRBD1 (6 bases). Germline CDR1 is MNHNS and CDR2 is SASEGT. The CDR3 consists of 14 residues. V lost 6 bases, J lost 1 base, and 12 bases lay in between.

The chain is built from TRBV15 and TRBJ1-2; D remains ambiguous. Germline CDR1 LNHNV, CDR2 YYDKDF (reference sequence). The CDR3 is made up of 13 amino acids. The V gene lost 1 base and the J gene lost 2 bases, with 5 bases spanning the gap. The CDR3 coding sequence is TGTGCCACCAGCAGAGGCAAGAACTATGGCTACACCTTC. This gives the protein CATSRGKNYGYTF.

The J gene is TRBJ2-3, the V gene TRBV11-2; D possibly corresponds to TRBD2 (6 bases). Trimming removed 0 bases at V and 1 base at J, with 8 bases between. In germline, CDR1 is SGHAT, CDR2 FQNNGV. The CDR3 sequence is 15 residues long. CDR3: CASSLDPGGTDTQYF. CDR3 sequence (DNA): TGTGCCAGCAGCTTAGACCCGGGAGGCACAGATACGCAGTATTTT. The complete variable domain, with remaining parts taken from reference TRBV11-2 and TRBJ2-3, reads EAGVAQSPRYKIIEKRQSVAFWCNPISGHATLYWYQQILGQGPKLLIQFQNNGVVDDSQLPKDRFSAERLKGVDSTLKIQPAKLEDSAVYLCASSLDPGGTDTQYFGPGTRLTVL.

The chain links TRBV4-3 to TRBJ1-6, with 7 bases aligning to TRBD1. CDR3 length: 15 amino acids. Trimming at V came to 3 bases and at J to 10 bases, leaving 9 bases not matched to a gene. Looked up from germline, CDR1 is LGHNA and CDR2 is YSLEER. Here the CDR3 reads CASSQGTGERSPLHF. The CDR3 nucleotides read TGCGCCAGCAGCCAGGGCACAGGGGAAAGATCACCCCTCCACTTT.

The V gene is TRBV30, the J gene TRBJ2-1; 10 nucleotides match TRBD1. Trimming removed 3 bases from V and 4 bases from J; junction bases left unmatched: 9. The length of the CDR3 is 16 residues. Per the germline V gene, CDR1 is GTSNPN and CDR2 is SVGIG (reference sequence). CDR3 in amino acids: CAWRIPGTGAYNEQFF. The CDR3 nucleotides read TGTGCCTGGAGGATCCCTGGGACAGGGGCGTACAATGAGCAGTTCTTC.

The chain links TRBV5-5 to TRBJ1-4; D is unresolved. This CDR3 comprises 14 residues. Trimming removed 0 bases from V and 7 bases from J, with 10 bases in between. CDR1 is SGHKS, CDR2 YYEKEE, per germline (reference sequence). DNA for the CDR3: TGTGCCAGCAGCTTGGGTCCTGTCGGTGAAAAACTGTTTTTT. It is translated as CASSLGPVGEKLFF.